This T cell receptor (beta chain) came from a study of T-cell reconstitution after alpha-beta-depleted transplantation in children (dated by TCRdb to the mid-2010s). About the study as a whole: Using TCR repertoire profiling, the study followed T-cell immune reconstitution in a quantitative way in children after TCRalphabeta/CD19-depleted allogeneic hematopoietic cell transplantation. Broader findings and caveats from the paper: In some patients, the high TCRbeta diversity seen at day 60 was put down to recipient T cells and intrathymic progenitors that had survived conditioning. The frequencies of hyperexpanded clones fell over the following months, and after one year, T-cell counts and TCRbeta diversity were mostly attributed to newly produced T cells. Apparently early alphabetaT-cell count recovery about two months after transplant reportedly relied on only several hundred rapidly expanded clones derived from non-depleted graft cells.

In regard to this clonotype: Its cognate antigen has yet to be identified. Per-base quality was not reported, and no clone a single base away is much larger than it.

The sample's treatment or condition label, in plain terms: allogeneic hematopoietic cell transplantation with graft depleted of TCRalphabeta T cells and CD19 B cells. The transplant recipients were children given TCRalphabeta/CD19-depleted allogeneic hematopoietic cell grafts. Library creation used PCR. The instrument given in TCRdb is Illumina HiSeq 2500. Molecular barcoding was employed in the preparation of TCR libraries, with unique molecular identifiers being used to normalize TCRbeta repertoire quantification. The public sequencing data were trimmed at Q25 with fastp and processed into clonotypes with MiXCR by TCRdb, which kept only in-frame beta chains. Rows merge per CDR3 protein into single entries with the most common DNA and genes. The sample table lists a few hundred thousand distinct CDR3 sequences, approximately 12% of them with a count of one. Around 2.2% of the sample lies in the top ten.

CDR1 and CDR2 are drawn from the germline V gene (reference sequence): SEHNR, FQNEAQ. From V the trimming removes 11 bases and from J it removes 5 bases, while the gene matches leave 10 bases of the junction unaccounted for. Reading from cysteine to phenylalanine, the CDR3 counts 13 amino acids. Solely the CDR3 DNA is kept, with 39 bases framed from the first base. Recombination connected TRBV7-9 to TRBJ2-7, with TRBD1 identical over 9 junction bases. The starting material was PBMCs, mostly from graft donor cells, obtained 360 days after TCRalphabeta/CD19-depleted stem cell transplant. The sequence came from a male patient younger than 18 who had a stem cell transplant for acute myeloid leukemia, so the T cells may come from the graft donor. The CDR3 region has the sequence CALAGQGRNEQYF. The DNA reads TGTGCCCTCGCGGGACAGGGAAGAAACGAGCAGTACTTC.